The 22 T cell receptor beta chains given below trace back to one sample, sequenced in a study of human T cells and chemical hapten exposure (dated by TCRdb to 2020 to 2022). The time point label of this sample denotes: patch test 1, 2 weeks after DPC sensitization. The treatment or condition tag for this specimen amounts to: therapeutic diphenylcyclopropenone sensitization with weekly scalp DPC. Libraries were built with RACE. The listed sequencing device is NextSeq 500. In-frame beta chains were kept once TCRdb had trimmed the public reads at Q25 with fastp and called clones with MiXCR. Rows with a matching CDR3 protein are joined into one entry that keeps the most common DNA and genes. This sample comprises around 110,000 distinct CDR3 sequences, 12% of them detected only once. Roughly 1.5% of the sample lies in the top ten. Source: whole blood, taken in connection with sensitization to the hapten diphenylcyclopropenone (DPC). Receptors originate from a woman in her 50s with alopecia areata. Some clones in this sample may be carry-over from other donors' samples.

J is TRBJ1-1 and V is TRBV5-1; 10 bases match TRBD1. CDR1 and CDR2 (germline): SGHRS, YFSETQ. The length of the CDR3 is 15 residues. The V segment lost 4 bases and the J segment 3 bases; nucleotides outside the gene matches: 6. CDR3 bases: TGCGCCAGCAGCGACAGACAGGGGGCGGACACTGAAGCTTTCTTT. As protein: CASSDRQGADTEAFF.

This clonotype was observed a single time. The chain uses TRBV29-1 and TRBJ2-5; 8 bases fit TRBD1. This CDR3 spans 14 amino acids. The V segment lost 5 bases and the J segment 3 bases; nucleotides outside the gene matches: 8. Germline CDR1 SQVTM, CDR2 ANQGSEA. As DNA, the CDR3 is TGCAGCGTTACGGGACAGGATTTAGAAGAGACCCAGTACTTC. It is translated as CSVTGQDLEETQYF. Using reference TRBV29-1 and TRBJ2-5 for the parts outside the CDR3, the full variable domain is SAVISQKPSRDICQRGTSLTIQCQVDSQVTMMFWYRQQPGQSLTLIATANQGSEATYESGFVIDKFPISRPNLTFSTLTVSNMSPEDSSIYLCSVTGQDLEETQYFGPGTRLLVL.

The rearrangement uses TRBV7-6 and TRBJ2-2; D possibly corresponds to TRBD1 (5 bases). V lost 5 bases and J lost 2, with 15 bases in between. The CDR3 has 16 residues. CDR1 SGHVS and CDR2 FNYEAQ come from the germline V gene. The CDR3 nucleotides are TGTGCCAGCAGCATAGGACAAATACTTAACACCGGGGAGCTGTTTTTT. Amino acids: CASSIGQILNTGELFF.

This clonotype was picked up many times. DNA for the CDR3: TGTGCCAGCAGCTCATTAAGACAGGGGGCTTATGGCTACACCTTC. This codes for CASSSLRQGAYGYTF. The rearrangement uses TRBV11-2 and TRBJ1-2; 10 bases align to TRBD1. This CDR3 spans 15 amino acids. The V segment lost 4 bases and the J segment 5 bases; nucleotides outside the gene matches: 7. Germline CDR1 is SGHAT and CDR2 is FQNNGV.

In this sample, this clonotype turned up a few times. The gene calls are TRBV6-5 and TRBJ1-5, with 8 bases lining up with TRBD1. The CDR3 is 14 residues long. Germline CDR1 and CDR2: MNHEY and SVGAGI. The V segment lost 6 bases and the J segment 5 bases; nucleotides outside the gene matches: 6. CDR3 coding DNA: TGTGCCAGCAGCTCGCGGACAGGGTATCAGCCCCAGCATTTT. Translated: CASSSRTGYQPQHF.

This clonotype showed up just a few times. The rearrangement uses TRBV6-6 and TRBJ2-1, with 11 bases fitting TRBD2. The junction had 7 bases not matched to a gene; V was cut back by 0 bases and J by 9 bases. Germline lookup yields CDR1 MNHNY and CDR2 SVGAGI (reference sequence). This CDR3 contains 16 residues. CDR3 protein: CASSYSLAGGAGEQFF. CDR3 bases: TGTGCCAGCAGTTACTCCTTAGCGGGGGGGGCTGGTGAGCAGTTCTTC.

This clonotype showed up just a few times. The genes are TRBV27 and TRBJ2-7; D ambiguous. The length of the CDR3 is 13 residues. V was clipped by 3 bases and J by 2 bases, with 8 bases between them. The germline CDR1 and CDR2 sequences are MNHEY and SMNVEV (reference sequence). CDR3 sequence: CASSFGPTYEQYF. Written as DNA, the CDR3 is TGTGCCAGCAGTTTCGGGCCCACCTACGAGCAGTACTTC.

A word on this clonotype: This clone may be a read error of a much larger clone one base away. V and J are TRBV6-6 and TRBJ1-2; no clear D. CDR3 size: 14 residues. Germline V gene sequence: CDR1 MNHNY, CDR2 SVGAGI (reference sequence). The CDR3 DNA sequence: TGTGTCAGCAGCAAGAAGAGACTGGAGTATGGCTACACCTTC. This translates into CVSSKKRLEYGYTF.

This clonotype was recorded only once. This chain connects TRBV28 to TRBJ2-2; a possible D gene is TRBD1 (5 bases). There are 15 residues in the CDR3. The germline gives CDR1 MDHEN, CDR2 SYDVKM. The V end lost 6 bases, the J end lost 0 bases, and 11 bases lay between the germline ends. The CDR3 loop reads CASRPWGSNTGELFF. The CDR3 DNA sequence: TGTGCCAGCAGACCCTGGGGCTCGAACACCGGGGAGCTGTTTTTT.

The chain joins TRBV10-3 to TRBJ2-3; unclear D gene. Germline CDR1 ENHRY, CDR2 SYGVKD. The CDR3 sequence is 12 residues long. V lost 6 bases to trimming and J lost 9 bases, with 13 bases between them. CDR3 DNA sequence: TGTGCCATCAGCGCCTCCCCCGAAACGCAGTATTTT. Translated, it gives CAISASPETQYF.

This clonotype was counted many times. The chain carries TRBV12-3 or TRBV12-4 and TRBJ2-1, with 7 positions matching TRBD1. V dropped 6 bases and J dropped 0; count of bases not matched to a gene: 5. This CDR3 region has 15 residues. The CDR3 reads CASSPRGSSYNEQFF. CDR3 DNA: TGTGCCAGCAGCCCCAGGGGGAGCTCCTACAATGAGCAGTTCTTC.

At least ten counts were recorded for this clonotype. The genes are TRBV20-1 and TRBJ2-3; 8 bases align to TRBD2. The ends lost 5 bases at V and 2 bases at J; junction bases unmatched: 12. The CDR3 totals 16 residues. Per germline, CDR1 DFQATT and CDR2 SNEGSKA (reference sequence). The CDR3 nucleotides are TGCAGTGCTCTGAACCCGGGGGGGCGAATCACAGATACGCAGTATTTT. Its translation is CSALNPGGRITDTQYF.

This clonotype came up many times. The chain employs TRBV7-6 and TRBJ1-2, with D unclear. The germline gives CDR1 SGHVS, CDR2 FNYEAQ. The CDR3 is 18 residues long. V was clipped by 5 bases and J by 4 bases, with 26 bases between them. In DNA, the CDR3 is TGTGCCAGCAGCCTAAACACCGGGCAAAACTTATTAGGCTATGGCTACACCTTC. As protein: CASSLNTGQNLLGYGYTF. Together with reference TRBV7-6 and TRBJ1-2, the CDR3 gives the full variable domain: GAGVSQSPRYKVTKRGQDVALRCDPISGHVSLYWYRQALGQGPEFLTYFNYEAQQDKSGLPNDRFSAERPEGSISTLTIQRTEQRDSAMYRCASSLNTGQNLLGYGYTFGSGTRLTVV.

This clonotype was recorded many times. The V gene is TRBV11-2, the J gene TRBJ2-1; TRBD1 matches 7 bases. CDR1 is SGHAT, CDR2 FQNNGV, per germline. The ends lost 0 bases at V and 5 bases at J; junction bases unmatched: 4. CDR3 length: 15 amino acids. The CDR3 bases are TGTGCCAGCAGCTTAGAGACAGGGTCCCACAATGAGCAGTTCTTC. Translation: CASSLETGSHNEQFF.

This clonotype was counted between two and nine times. The rearrangement links TRBV7-6 to TRBJ2-5; TRBD1 or TRBD2 may be the D gene (5 bases each). V lost 5 bases and J lost 1, with 17 bases in between. The CDR3 covers 16 residues. Germline CDR1 is SGHVS and CDR2 is FNYEAQ. The CDR3 DNA is TGTGCCAGCAGCCAAAATGGGGGACGGACCCAAGAGACCCAGTACTTC. Protein product: CASSQNGGRTQETQYF.

The rearrangement joins TRBV7-2 to TRBJ1-2; 7 bases are a match to TRBD1. The J segment lost 0 bases and the V segment lost 1 base, leaving 5 bases of the junction unmatched. The CDR3 covers 16 residues. CDR1 and CDR2 from the germline V gene are SGHTA and FQGNSA. The CDR3 sequence is CASSLEVDRTNYGYTF. CDR3 bases: TGTGCCAGCAGCTTAGAGGTGGACAGGACTAACTATGGCTACACCTTC. Full variable domain (outside the CDR3, taken from reference TRBV7-2 and TRBJ1-2): GAGVSQSPSNKVTEKGKDVELRCDPISGHTALYWYRQSLGQGLEFLIYFQGNSAPDKSGLPSDRFSAERTGGSVSTLTIQRTQQEDSAVYLCASSLEVDRTNYGYTFGSGTRLTVV.

This chain uses TRBV28 with TRBJ1-1, with D hard to call. CDR3 size: 15 residues. V lost 4 bases and J 3 bases, leaving 15 bases between the germline ends. The germline V gene encodes CDR1 MDHEN and CDR2 SYDVKM. CDR3: CASSSEGAAYTEAFF. For the CDR3, the DNA is TGTGCCAGCAGTTCGGAAGGAGCAGCATACACTGAAGCTTTCTTT.

The chain combines TRBV28 with TRBJ2-1, with 11 bases lining up with TRBD2. The CDR3 runs to 17 residues. The junction had 7 bases not matched to a gene; V was cut back by 6 bases and J by 0 bases. The germline V gene has CDR1 MDHEN and CDR2 SYDVKM. CDR3: CASRKTGTSGSYNEQFF. The CDR3 bases are TGTGCCAGCAGGAAAACCGGGACTAGCGGCTCCTACAATGAGCAGTTCTTC.

This clonotype was seen a few times. The V gene is TRBV12-3 or TRBV12-4, the J gene TRBJ1-2, with D unclear. CDR3 length equals 12 residues. The ends were cut back, 5 bases at V and 1 base at J, with 5 bases in the middle. The CDR3 coding sequence is TGTGCCAGCAGTCGTCTTAACTATGGCTACACCTTC. Translation gives CASSRLNYGYTF.

This chain uses TRBV5-1 with TRBJ2-7; 8 bases are shared with TRBD1. The CDR3 contains 16 residues. The V gene end was trimmed by 1 base and the J gene end by 1 base; junction bases not matched to a gene: 7. The V gene's germline CDR1 is SGHRS and CDR2 YFSETQ. The chain's CDR3 is CASSLTPGQDSYEQYF. The CDR3 DNA follows: TGCGCCAGCAGCTTGACTCCGGGACAGGATTCCTACGAGCAGTACTTC.

Only a few counts were recorded for this clonotype. V gene TRBV11-2 combines with J gene TRBJ1-1; TRBD1 matches 8 bases. The germline gives CDR1 SGHAT, CDR2 FQNNGV. The CDR3 totals 13 residues. V lost 6 bases to trimming and J lost 6 bases; unmatched junction nucleotides: 6. The CDR3: CASSPTGAAEAFF. For the CDR3, the DNA is TGTGCCAGCAGTCCGACAGGGGCAGCTGAAGCTTTCTTT. Full variable domain (missing parts from reference TRBV11-2 and TRBJ1-1): EAGVAQSPRYKIIEKRQSVAFWCNPISGHATLYWYQQILGQGPKLLIQFQNNGVVDDSQLPKDRFSAERLKGVDSTLKIQPAKLEDSAVYLCASSPTGAAEAFFGQGTRLTVV.

Only a few counts were recorded for this clonotype. The chain carries TRBV5-1 and TRBJ1-1; D gene unclear. The CDR3 length is 14 residues. Germline V gene sequence: CDR1 SGHRS, CDR2 YFSETQ. V was cut by 0 bases and J by 7 bases, with 13 bases left in between. CDR3 nucleotide sequence: TGCGCCAGCAGCTTGGCTGGACCGCGAGATGAAGCTTTCTTT. It yields the protein CASSLAGPRDEAFF.